This is a list of T cell receptor beta chains from one sample in a study of CD4 T cells in relation to SARS-CoV-2 and coronaviruses. Libraries were prepared by immunoSEQ multiplex PCR; TCRdb keeps only in-frame clonotypes and omits some of them. The repertoire holds about 23,000 clones, with roughly 76% as singletons. For these TCRs, the target antigens are not known. The sequencing sample was made of CD4+ T cells from PBMCs, cultured in vitro. The receptors shown here come from a human donor in good health. Both conserved end residues are part of each CDR3. The D gene is left open where the match is weak. Clone size, where shown, is once, few, many, or a class for clones that have expanded.

v_gene	d_gene	abundance	j_gene	len	CDR3nt	CDR3aa
TRBV19	NA	medium-sized	TRBJ1-1	14	TGTGCCACAACAGGGCCCTCAATGAACACTGAAGCTTTCTTT	CATTGPSMNTEAFF
TRBV5-1	NA	NA	TRBJ2-3	15	TGCGCCAGCAGCTTCTTGGGGGGCCAGGTAGATACGCAGTATTTT	CASSFLGGQVDTQYF
TRBV6-5	NA	NA	TRBJ1-2	12	TGTGCCAGCAGTCCCTCCGGATATGGCTACACTTTC	CASSPSGYGYTF
TRBV18	NA	NA	TRBJ1-1	17	TGTGCCAGCTCACCACCGGAGCATGGGACGTTGAACACTGAAGCTTTCTTT	CASSPPEHGTLNTEAFF
TRBV7-9	TRBD1	NA	TRBJ2-3	14	TGTGCCAGCAGATTGCAGGGGGCCGGAGATACGCAGTATTTT	CASRLQGAGDTQYF
TRBV2	NA	NA	TRBJ1-5	13	TGTGCCAGCAGTGTAGGGGGGCGGGGGGCCCAGCATTTT	CASSVGGRGAQHF
TRBV20-1	NA	NA	TRBJ2-1	11	TGCAGTGCTAGAGAAGACGGTAAGCAGTTCTTC	CSAREDGKQFF
TRBV21-1	NA	NA	TRBJ2-2	18	TGTGCCAGCAGCATACCAAAACCACTAGCGGGACCGGTCCGGGAGCTGTTTTTT	CASSIPKPLAGPVRELFF
TRBV30	TRBD1	NA	TRBJ1-6	18	TGTGCCTGGAGTGAGCTCCCCCTCCGGATAGGGGGCGGATCACCCCTCCACTTT	CAWSELPLRIGGGSPLHF
TRBV6-6	NA	NA	TRBJ2-7	15	TGTGCCAGCAGTTACGATTGGACATCGGCCTACGAGCAGTACTTC	CASSYDWTSAYEQYF
TRBV7-7	NA	NA	TRBJ2-7	16	TGTGCTAGCAGCCAACAGACCCGCTTTAATCGGTACGAGCAGTACTTC	CASSQQTRFNRYEQYF
TRBV7-2	NA	NA	TRBJ2-1	16	TGTGCCAGCAGCTTAAACGGCCGGAGCTCCTACAATGAGCAGTTCTTC	CASSLNGRSSYNEQFF
TRBV4-1	TRBD1	NA	TRBJ2-2	17	TGCGCCAGCAGCCAACTACCCGAGGGGGCGAGCACCGGGGAGCTGTTTTTT	CASSQLPEGASTGELFF
TRBV7-2	TRBD2	NA	TRBJ2-5	15	TGTGCCAGCAGGGCAACTAGCGGGAGTTTGGAGACCCAGTACTTC	CASRATSGSLETQYF
TRBV29-1	NA	medium-sized	TRBJ2-1	13	TGCAGCGTTGAAGGGGCAGGGGACAATGAGCAGTTCTTC	CSVEGAGDNEQFF
TRBV3-1/TRBV3-2	NA	NA	TRBJ2-5	17	TGTGCCAGCAGCCAAGCTCGGGCCGTGGTCGGGGAAAAGACCCAGTACTTC	CASSQARAVVGEKTQYF
TRBV5-1	NA	NA	TRBJ2-2	15	TGCGCCAGCAGCTTGCTGGGGATGAACACCGGGGAGCTGTTTTTT	CASSLLGMNTGELFF
TRBV21-1	NA	NA	TRBJ2-1	14	TGTGCCAGCAGCAAAGAGGGAGGGGAGGATGAGCAGTTCTTC	CASSKEGGEDEQFF
TRBV5-5	TRBD1	NA	TRBJ2-7	15	TGTGCCAGCAGCTTGTCTGGGACAGGGTCTCGCGAGCAGTACTTC	CASSLSGTGSREQYF
TRBV18	TRBD2	few	TRBJ2-1	15	TGTGCCAGCTCACCACCGACGGGAGGGAAGGATGAGCAGTTCTTC	CASSPPTGGKDEQFF
TRBV5-3	NA	NA	TRBJ2-7	19	TGTGCCAGAAGCTTGGCGTTGGGACGAAGAAGATGGGGGCTCGGCGAGCAGTACTTC	CARSLALGRRRWGLGEQYF
TRBV5-6	NA	once	TRBJ2-7	13	TGTGCCAGCAGCAGCACAGGGAGGTACGAGCAGTACTTC	CASSSTGRYEQYF
TRBV9	NA	NA	TRBJ2-4	14	TGTGCCAGCAGCGGAGGGATGGCCAAAAACATTCAGTACTTC	CASSGGMAKNIQYF
TRBV7-2	TRBD1	NA	TRBJ1-1	15	TGTGCCAGCAGCTTAGGGGAGGGGGCGCGAACTGAAGCTTTCTTT	CASSLGEGARTEAFF
TRBV11-3	TRBD1	NA	TRBJ2-7	14	TGTGCCAGCAGCTTGGACAGGAGCTCCTACGAGCAGTACTTC	CASSLDRSSYEQYF
TRBV5-1	NA	NA	TRBJ2-1	13	TGCGCCAGTTCGATGGATGCCTACAATGAGCAGTTCTTC	CASSMDAYNEQFF
TRBV7-2	NA	NA	TRBJ2-2	15	TGTGCCAGCAGCTCTCGGCTAGCCGACACCGGGGAGCTGTTTTTT	CASSSRLADTGELFF
TRBV10-3	TRBD2	NA	TRBJ2-3	15	TGTGCCATCAAGCCCGGGACTACGAGCACAGATACGCAGTATTTT	CAIKPGTTSTDTQYF
TRBV24-1	TRBD1	NA	TRBJ2-7	14	TGTGCCACCAGGACGCCGACAGGGGATTACGAGCAGTATTTC	CATRTPTGDYEQYF
TRBV5-1	TRBD2	NA	TRBJ2-3	18	TGCGCCAGCAGCTTGGGGCTAGCGGGGGTTACTAGCACAGATACGCAGTATTTT	CASSLGLAGVTSTDTQYF
TRBV12-5	NA	NA	TRBJ2-2	14	TGTGCTAGTGGCCCGGGAACGAACACCGGGGAGCTGTTTTTT	CASGPGTNTGELFF
TRBV12-3/TRBV12-4	NA	NA	TRBJ2-5	13	TGTGCCAGCAGTTTTGGGAATAGAGAGACCCAGTACTTC	CASSFGNRETQYF
TRBV7-8	TRBD1	once	TRBJ2-1	15	TGTGCCAGCAGCCTGTTAGGGGGCACGTACAATGAGCAGTTCTTC	CASSLLGGTYNEQFF
TRBV7-9	TRBD2	NA	TRBJ2-5	17	TGTGCCAGCAGCTTAGGACTAGCGGGGGCTTCCCAAGAGACCCAGTACTTC	CASSLGLAGASQETQYF
TRBV5-8	NA	NA	TRBJ2-4	12	TGTGCCTCGGGCGGCATGAAAAACATTCAGTACTTC	CASGGMKNIQYF
TRBV7-8	TRBD1	once	TRBJ2-5	14	TGTGCCAGCAGCCTCGGGACAGGGGAAGAGACCCAGTACTTC	CASSLGTGEETQYF
TRBV5-6	NA	NA	TRBJ2-3	19	TGTGCCAGCAGCTTTGTCCAATCGTTATGGCAGGGAAGGGCAGATACGCAGTATTTT	CASSFVQSLWQGRADTQYF
TRBV11-3	NA	few	TRBJ2-7	12	TGTGCCAGCAGCTTATCCGGATACGAGCAGTACTTC	CASSLSGYEQYF
TRBV11-2	NA	NA	TRBJ1-6	14	TGTGCCAGCAGCTTTACTTCGGGGGAGTCACCCCTCCACTTT	CASSFTSGESPLHF
TRBV5-6	NA	NA	TRBJ1-1	15	TGTGCCAGCAGCTTGGTGCAGGCGCCGAACACTGAAGCTTTCTTT	CASSLVQAPNTEAFF
TRBV7-9	NA	NA	TRBJ2-3	14	TGTGCCAGCAGCTTAACGGGTGTTACAGATACGCAGTATTTT	CASSLTGVTDTQYF